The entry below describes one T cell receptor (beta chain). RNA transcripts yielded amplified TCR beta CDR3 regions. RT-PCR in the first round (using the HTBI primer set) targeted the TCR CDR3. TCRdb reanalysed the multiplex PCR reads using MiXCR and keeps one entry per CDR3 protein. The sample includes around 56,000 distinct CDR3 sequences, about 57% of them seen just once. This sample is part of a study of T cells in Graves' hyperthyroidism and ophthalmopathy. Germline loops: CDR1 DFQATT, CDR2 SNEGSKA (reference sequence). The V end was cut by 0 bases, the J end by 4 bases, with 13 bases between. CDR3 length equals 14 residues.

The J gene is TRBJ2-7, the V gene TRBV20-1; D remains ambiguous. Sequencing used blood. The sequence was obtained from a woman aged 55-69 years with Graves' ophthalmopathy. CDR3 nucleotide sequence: TGCAGTGCTAGAGAGTCACTATTATCATACGAGCAGTACTTC. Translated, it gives CSARESLLSYEQYF.